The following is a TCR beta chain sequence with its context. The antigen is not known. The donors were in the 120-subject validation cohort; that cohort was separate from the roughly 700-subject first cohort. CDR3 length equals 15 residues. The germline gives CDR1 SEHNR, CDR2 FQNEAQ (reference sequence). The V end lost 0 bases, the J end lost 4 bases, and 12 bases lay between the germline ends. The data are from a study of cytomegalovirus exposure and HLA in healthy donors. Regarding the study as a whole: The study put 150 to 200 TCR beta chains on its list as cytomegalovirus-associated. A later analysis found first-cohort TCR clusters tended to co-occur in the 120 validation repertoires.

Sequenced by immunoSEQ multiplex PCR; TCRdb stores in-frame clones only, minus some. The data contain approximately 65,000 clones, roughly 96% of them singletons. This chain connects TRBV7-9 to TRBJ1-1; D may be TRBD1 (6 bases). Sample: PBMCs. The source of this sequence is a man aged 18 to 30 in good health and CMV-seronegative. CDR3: CASSLAGAWGTEAFF. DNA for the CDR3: TGTGCCAGCAGCTTAGCGGGGGCCTGGGGCACTGAAGCTTTCTTT. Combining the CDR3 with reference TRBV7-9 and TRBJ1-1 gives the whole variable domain DTGVSQNPRHKITKRGQNVTFRCDPISEHNRLYWYRQTLGQGPEFLTYFQNEAQLEKSRLLSDRFSAERPKGSFSTLEIQRTEQGDSAMYLCASSLAGAWGTEAFFGQGTRLTVV.